These 9 T cell receptor beta chains originate from one sample sequenced in a study of blood T cell repertoires in COVID-19. Using immunoSEQ multiplex PCR, the repertoire was profiled, and TCRdb retains in-frame clones only, with some absent. The data show about 190,000 clones, with around 91% seen just once and 0.55% to 0.8% held by the top ten. Sequenced material: peripheral blood. The receptor set was obtained from a middle-aged man with acute or convalescent COVID-19.

This clone was recorded only once. The chain uses TRBV6-2 or TRBV6-3 and TRBJ1-4; D not resolved. This CDR3 comprises 20 residues. Germline loops: CDR1 MNHEY, CDR2 SVGEGT. The germline V and J ends were trimmed by 4 bases and 2 bases, with 26 bases remaining between them. The CDR3 nucleotides read TGTGCCAGCAGTTTTCACCCCGCCTCCAGCCGCGGCGGGACTAATGAAAAACTGTTTTTT. Amino acid sequence: CASSFHPASSRGGTNEKLFF.

This chain uses TRBV5-4 with TRBJ2-5, with TRBD1 matching over 7 bases. The CDR3 consists of 17 residues. After removal of 3 bases from V and 0 bases from J, the junction contained 11 bases not matched to a gene. Germline CDR1 reads SGHNT; CDR2 reads YYREEE (reference sequence). CDR3 protein: CASSYIPGTDDQETQYF. CDR3 nucleotides: TGTGCCAGCAGCTATATTCCCGGGACAGACGACCAAGAGACCCAGTACTTC.

This chain uses TRBV27 with TRBJ2-5, with TRBD2 identical over 8 bases. This CDR3 is 15 amino acids long. The ends lost 5 bases at V and 10 bases at J; junction bases unmatched: 15. Germline assignment: CDR1 MNHEY and CDR2 SMNVEV (reference sequence). The CDR3 DNA is TGTGCCAGCAGTCCGGCCCCCCTGGGAGCGGGAGACCAGTACTTC. Encoded protein: CASSPAPLGAGDQYF.

This chain links TRBV4-2 with TRBJ2-5, with D possibly TRBD2 on 6 matching bases. The CDR3 is 15 amino acids. V was trimmed by 2 bases and J by 7 bases, leaving 17 bases between them. CDR1 is LGHNA, CDR2 YNFKEQ, per germline. Here the CDR3 reads CASSQNPVNGGTQYF. The CDR3 DNA sequence: TGTGCCAGCAGCCAAAACCCGGTCAACGGGGGGACCCAGTACTTC.

V is TRBV6-5 and J is TRBJ1-5; no clear D. The CDR3 is 15 amino acids. Germline values: CDR1 MNHEY, CDR2 SVGAGI. V lost 0 bases, J lost 2 bases, and 8 bases lay in between. CDR3 loop: CASSYSMRGNQPQHF. In nucleotides, the CDR3 is TGTGCCAGCAGTTACTCGATGCGGGGCAATCAGCCCCAGCATTTT.

The chain uses TRBV6-5 and TRBJ2-3, with 11 positions matching TRBD1. V shed 4 bases and J 4 bases; nucleotides not matched to a gene: 7. The germline CDR1 and CDR2 sequences are MNHEY and SVGAGI. This CDR3 has 16 amino acids. The CDR3 nucleotides read TGTGCCAGCAGTTCGGGGGACAGGGGGTACGCAGATACGCAGTATTTT. Protein sequence: CASSSGDRGYADTQYF.

In this sample, this clone turned up a few times. V is TRBV19 and J is TRBJ1-6; D gene uncertain. Deletions cut 11 bases from V and 14 bases from J, with 13 bases between. This CDR3 spans 10 amino acids. Germline values: CDR1 LNHDA, CDR2 SQIVND (reference sequence). CDR3 amino acids: CAGQLETLHF. DNA of the CDR3: TGTGCCGGCCAGTTGGAGACCCTCCACTTT.

A single count supports this clone. The chain employs TRBV10-1 and TRBJ2-7; 11 bases fit TRBD1. Germline V gene lookup returns CDR1 WNHNN and CDR2 SYGVQD (reference sequence). V lost 10 bases and J lost 7; bases outside the gene matches: 9. CDR3 length equals 13 residues. CDR3 coding DNA: TGCGCCATTCGAGGACAGGGGGCAGGTGAGCAGTACGTC. This encodes CAIRGQGAGEQYV.

This chain joins TRBV27 and TRBJ2-2; possibly TRBD2 for D (6 bases). The length of the CDR3 is 13 residues. Trimming stripped 6 bases from V and 6 bases from J, with 11 bases between. Germline CDR1 reads MNHEY; CDR2 reads SMNVEV (reference sequence). Here the CDR3 reads CASSRESAGELFF. In nucleotides, the CDR3 is TGTGCCAGCAGCCGGGAGTCTGCCGGGGAGCTGTTTTTT.